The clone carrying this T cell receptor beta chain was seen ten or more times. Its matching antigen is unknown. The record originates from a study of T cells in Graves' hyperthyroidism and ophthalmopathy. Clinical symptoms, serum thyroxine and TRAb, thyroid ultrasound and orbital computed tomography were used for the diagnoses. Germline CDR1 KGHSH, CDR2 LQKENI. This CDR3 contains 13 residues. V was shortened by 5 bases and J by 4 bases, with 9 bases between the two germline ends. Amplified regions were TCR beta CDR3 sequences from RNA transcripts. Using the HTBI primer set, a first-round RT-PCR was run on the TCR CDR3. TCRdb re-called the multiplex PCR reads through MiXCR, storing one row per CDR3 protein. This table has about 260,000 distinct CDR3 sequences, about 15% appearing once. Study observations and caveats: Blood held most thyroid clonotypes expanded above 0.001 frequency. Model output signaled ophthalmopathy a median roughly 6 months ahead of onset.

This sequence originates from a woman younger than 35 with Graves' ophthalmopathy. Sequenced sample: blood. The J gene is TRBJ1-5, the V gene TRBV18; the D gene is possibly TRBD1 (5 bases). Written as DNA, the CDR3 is TGTGCCAGCTCAGGGGACCGAAATCAGCCCCAGCATTTT. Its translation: CASSGDRNQPQHF. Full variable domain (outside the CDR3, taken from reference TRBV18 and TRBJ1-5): NAGVMQNPRHLVRRRGQEARLRCSPMKGHSHVYWYRQLPEEGLKFMVYLQKENIIDESGMPKERFSAEFPKEGPSILRIQQVVRGDSAAYFCASSGDRNQPQHFGDGTRLSIL.